This TCR beta chain is from a study of OX40 agonist ivuxolimab in advanced cancers. The repertoire was sequenced with immunoSEQ multiplex PCR; TCRdb's copy has only in-frame clones and lacks some. The sample lists over 100,000 clones, less than 95% seen once, with approximately 1% in the top ten. Study-wide results and limits: Doses of 0.1 to 3.0 mg/kg were accompanied by clonal expansion of CD4+ and CD8+ blood T cells by week 6. At 0.1-3.0 mg/kg, partial responders had clonal expansion among the lowest observed. Undetermined was the antigen specificity of the expanded peripheral T cells.

As regards this clone: The antigen is unknown.

This CDR3 is built from 17 residues. The V gene's germline CDR1 is LGHNA and CDR2 YNFKEQ. V lost 0 bases and J 7 bases, leaving 19 bases between the germline ends. Excluded were patients having autoimmune disease history or systemic immunosuppression. The sequence derives from an adult with an advanced solid tumor such as melanoma, head and neck, liver or kidney cancer. This chain connects TRBV4-2 to TRBJ1-5, with D perhaps TRBD1 (5 bases). Sequencing was performed on CD4+ or CD8+ T cells sorted from blood, taken in a trial of the OX40 agonist ivuxolimab. The CDR3 loop reads CASSQDWGMWANQPQHF. The CDR3 DNA follows: TGTGCCAGCAGCCAAGATTGGGGGATGTGGGCCAACCAGCCCCAGCATTTT.